Listed below are T cell receptor beta chains from one sample, sequenced in a study of cytomegalovirus exposure and HLA in healthy donors. TCRdb's copy holds only in-frame clones and misses some; the assay was immunoSEQ multiplex PCR. The table has under 200,000 clones, roughly four fifths seen once. The sequenced sample consisted of PBMCs. These receptors came from a woman under 40 in good health and CMV-seropositive. Both conserved end residues are trimmed from each CDR3. Rows give clone size only sometimes, using once, few, many, or a class for an expanded clone.

abundance | j_gene | v_gene | CDR3aa
. | TRBJ2-1 | TRBV4-3 | ASSQVIDRGPYNEQF
. | TRBJ2-7 | TRBV27 | ASSFRGPAYEQY
. | TRBJ2-3 | TRBV6-1 | ASTATYPTDTQY
. | TRBJ2-7 | TRBV6-6 | ASSRGTGGTYEQY
. | TRBJ2-1 | TRBV11-2 | ASSAAGTRVDEQF
. | TRBJ1-1 | TRBV19 | ASSIAGGTEAF
. | TRBJ2-2 | TRBV19 | ASSKGTVNTGELF
. | TRBJ2-5 | TRBV7-2 | ASSSTGGEETQY
. | TRBJ1-6 | TRBV6-1 | ASSAPAHDRVISSPLH
. | TRBJ2-7 | TRBV27 | ASSFSGSSGADYEQY
. | TRBJ1-1 | TRBV5-1 | ASSGGTGGTEAF
. | TRBJ2-5 | TRBV28 | ASSLGTGNGETQY
few | TRBJ1-5 | TRBV30 | AWRGGGSNQPQH
. | TRBJ2-7 | TRBV6-4 | ASSLAGGAYEQY
. | TRBJ2-2 | TRBV30 | AWRRLATGELF
. | TRBJ1-1 | TRBV5-6 | ASSYRGNTEAF
. | TRBJ2-7 | TRBV30 | AWSKLYEQY
. | TRBJ2-3 | TRBV9 | ASSVTLAGFSSTDTQY
. | TRBJ1-5 | TRBV21-1 | ASSKVPRQGPLTRAFNSNQPQH
. | TRBJ1-2 | TRBV28 | ASSLADKNYGYT
. | TRBJ2-3 | TRBV28 | ASSPERGTDTQY
. | TRBJ2-1 | TRBV7-7 | ASSPGTSGGSSYNEQF
. | TRBJ2-1 | TRBV30 | AWSVKGGRGFWDNEQF
. | TRBJ2-1 | TRBV6-4 | ASSQTGGNNEQF
. | TRBJ1-5 | TRBV9 | ASSATGAGNQPQH
few | . | TRBV28 | ASSFTGLYEQY
. | TRBJ1-3 | TRBV5-1 | ASGPEYGNTIY
. | TRBJ2-5 | TRBV29-1 | SVVTGSETQY
. | TRBJ2-7 | TRBV7-2 | ASSFQGSSYEQY
. | TRBJ2-7 | TRBV9 | ASSEIGGEQY
. | TRBJ1-4 | TRBV5-1 | ASSLSLLTGGNEKLF
. | TRBJ1-1 | TRBV19 | ASSNDRGGPNTEAF
. | TRBJ1-1 | TRBV5-4 | ASSSPGDTEAF